The clone carrying this T cell receptor beta chain was seen at least ten times. The entry originates in a study of blood T cell repertoires in COVID-19. Study context: The United States, Italy and Spain were the sources of the acute and convalescent COVID-19 samples. PBMCs, B-cell-depleted T cells, or T cells provided the cDNA or gDNA that made up the material.

Germline loops: CDR1 MNHEY, CDR2 SVGAGI. This CDR3 region has 15 residues. Trimming removed 6 bases from V and 6 bases from J, with 21 bases in between. As processed by the authors: Counts of nucleated cells, estimated from reference gene primer amplification, were obtained. Repertoires were generated with immunoSEQ multiplex PCR, while TCRdb's copy carries only in-frame clones and drops some. From that table come the V and J calls and clone size; the DNA was used to work out D and trimming. The sample consists of 200,000 to 250,000 clones, 86% of them appearing once. This sequence was found in a man younger than 40 who had recovered from COVID-19. Input material: peripheral blood. The chain uses TRBV6-5 and TRBJ2-7; tentative D call: TRBD1 (6 bases). In DNA, the CDR3 is TGTGCCAGCAGCCATGGAACAGAGACAGGTAGCGAGCAGTACTTC. Translating gives CASSHGTETGSEQYF.